This TCR beta chain stems from a study of blood T cell repertoires in COVID-19 (dated by TCRdb to about 2020). Looking at the study overall: Samples covering the acute and convalescent phases of COVID-19 were provided by collaborators in the United States, Italy and Spain. The material from the prospective study consisted of cDNA or gDNA derived from T cells, B-cell-depleted T cells, or PBMCs. The samples were drawn from the first 160 participants of the ongoing ImmuneRACE study and from 950 to 1,500 subjects provided by 6 global collaborators. Nearly every sample came with metadata listing a de-identified subject ID, COVID-19 status, age in years and sex. The repertoires were made available in a free public database intended to serve as a resource for research on the immune response to SARS-CoV-2. Where available, HLA class I and class II types were taken from metadata supplied by the sample provider and were not determined by assay-based typing. Subjects who had been exposed to COVID-19, were actively infected with it, or had recovered from it provided the deeply sampled blood TCRbeta repertoires that made up the dataset. Here is what the overall study found, with its caveats: Clinical and demographic metadata were provided uncurated, with the amount varying by source and participant.

In regard to this clone: Its antigen remains undetermined. No clone much larger than this one lies a single base away; base qualities are absent.

Each collaborating institution followed its own protocols to collect whole blood in K2EDTA tubes. For TCRbeta analysis, collaborators shipped samples in one of three forms: frozen whole blood, isolated PBMCs, or DNA extracted from either of those sample types. The immunoSEQ Assay, a bias-controlled multiplex PCR, was used to amplify TCRbeta CDR3 regions from genomic DNA. The original methods were these. Nucleated cell counts per sample were estimated from amplification of reference gene primers within the assay. To quantify the absolute abundance of each unique TCRbeta CDR3 rearrangement, sequence reads were collapsed and filtered. For each sample, productive Simpson clonality was calculated by taking the square root of Simpson's diversity index across productive rearrangements. TCRdb's version of the immuneACCESS table is confined to in-frame rearrangements and falls short of the full clone set. An unresolved V gene accounts for under half of the shortfall where checked; the remainder is of unknown origin. The D gene and trimming were derived from the DNA, and the V and J assignments and clone size from that table. A total of a few hundred thousand clones appear in this sample, 85% to 90% of them only once. The ten top clones hold 3.5% to 4% of the sample.

Clipping removes 6 bases from V and 3 bases from J, with 13 as the unmatched junction base count. Per the germline V gene (reference sequence), SEHNR is the CDR1 and FQNEAQ is the CDR2. The CDR3 covers 16 residues, taking in both the cysteine and the phenylalanine. CDR3 DNA only is kept here, 48 bases in frame from base 1. The TCR originated in a man younger than 30 with active or convalescent COVID-19. The sequenced sample was peripheral blood. The rearrangement combines TRBV7-9 with TRBJ1-2; TRBD1 aligns with 7 central bases. The DNA is TGTGCCAGCAGTCCAAGGGTGACAGGGCCGGACTATGGCTACACCTTC. The resulting protein is CASSPRVTGPDYGYTF.